What follows is one TCR beta chain and its context. Its target is not known. The culture ran for around 10 days before CD4+ T cells were isolated. The CDR3 has 15 amino acids. Trimming stripped 9 bases from V and 3 bases from J, with 20 bases between. CDR1 is MRHNA, CDR2 SNTAGT, per germline. This sample stems from a study of vaccination effects on CD4 cells after COVID-19. Study-level information: Prior to sequencing, the ViraFEST assay stimulated PBMC with viral peptide pools, which expanded the antigen-specific CD4+ T cells.

This table comes from immunoSEQ multiplex PCR, and its TCRdb copy is limited to in-frame clones, with some not included. The sample lists under 50,000 clones, 70% to 75% occurring once. Sequencing was performed on CD4+ T cells from PBMCs cultured without peptide, taken before COVID-19 vaccination. The receptor was derived from a human donor who had a prior SARS-CoV-2 infection. V gene TRBV6-4 combines with J gene TRBJ1-1; possible D gene TRBD1, 6 bases. This CDR3 reads CARGAGDEVDTEAFF. CDR3 sequence (DNA): TGTGCCAGGGGGGCAGGGGATGAGGTTGACACTGAAGCTTTCTTT.